The T cell receptor (beta chain) under discussion was sequenced for a study of T cells after yellow fever vaccination. Findings of the study overall: Repertoires sorted by FACS could include abundant clonotypes that are contaminants from the bulk population. Post-booster repertoires again held most primary-vaccination clones (about 95% CD4, over 80% CD8).

In regard to this clonotype: Its antigen is unknown.

The germline V gene encodes CDR1 LNHNV and CDR2 YYDKDF (reference sequence). The ends were cut back, 1 base at V and 4 bases at J, with 9 bases in the middle. CDR3 length: 14 residues. Making TCR cDNA involved 5'RACE template switching, which added UMIs and a universal primer site. Each CDR3 protein is one row after TCRdb ran MiXCR on the 5' RACE reads. Counted here are 500,000 to 650,000 distinct CDR3 sequences, roughly 13% occurring once; the ten biggest clones make up over 11%. The source is a man aged 30-40 years who received the YFV17D yellow fever vaccine. The V call is TRBV15, the J call TRBJ2-3, with unresolved D. The sequences come from PBMCs, collected on the day of the yellow fever booster vaccination. Written as DNA, the CDR3 is TGTGCCACCAGCAGAGTGGGGTTCGCAGATACGCAGTATTTT. Translation: CATSRVGFADTQYF.